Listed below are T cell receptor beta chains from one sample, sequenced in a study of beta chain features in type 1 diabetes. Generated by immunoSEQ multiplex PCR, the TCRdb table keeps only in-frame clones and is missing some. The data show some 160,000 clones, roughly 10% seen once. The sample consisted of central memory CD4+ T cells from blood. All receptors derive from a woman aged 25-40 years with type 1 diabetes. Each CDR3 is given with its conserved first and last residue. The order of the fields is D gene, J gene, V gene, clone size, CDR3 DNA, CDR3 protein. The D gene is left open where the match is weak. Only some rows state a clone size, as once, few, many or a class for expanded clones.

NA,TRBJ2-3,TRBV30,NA,TGTGCCTGGAGTGTTAGCAGTAGCACAGATACGCAGTATTTT,CAWSVSSSTDTQYF
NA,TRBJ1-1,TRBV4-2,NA,TGTGCCAGCAGCCAGCGGGGGGGGGACGCAGCTTTCTTT,CASSQRGGDAAFF
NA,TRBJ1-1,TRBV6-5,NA,TGTGCCAGCAATACACAGACCATGAACACTGAAGCTTTCTTT,CASNTQTMNTEAFF
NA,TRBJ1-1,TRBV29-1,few,TGCAGCGTACAGGGTCTGGGCACTGAAGCTTTCTTT,CSVQGLGTEAFF
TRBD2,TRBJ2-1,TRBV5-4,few,TGTGCCAGCAGCTCGCTAGCGGTCACGGGGGAGCAGTTCTTC,CASSSLAVTGEQFF
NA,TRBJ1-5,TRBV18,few,TGTGCCAGCTCACCGGACATCGGCAATCAGCCCCAGCATTTT,CASSPDIGNQPQHF
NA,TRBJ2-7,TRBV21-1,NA,TGTGCCAGCAGCAAAGGGCGGACTAGCGGGAACTCCTACGAGCAGTACTTC,CASSKGRTSGNSYEQYF
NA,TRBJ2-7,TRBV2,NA,TGTGCCAGCAGTGAACGTGTTTACGAGCAGTACTTC,CASSERVYEQYF
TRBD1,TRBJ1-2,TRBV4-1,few,TGCGCCAGCAGCCAAGACGGGACAGGCTCTACCTATGGCTACACCTTC,CASSQDGTGSTYGYTF
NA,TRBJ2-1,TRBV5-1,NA,TGCGCCAGCAGCTTGGTCGAACTTACCTCCTACAATGAGCAGTTCTTC,CASSLVELTSYNEQFF
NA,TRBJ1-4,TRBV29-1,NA,TGCAGCGTCGGACGGGGAGTTGGCGAAAAACTGTTTTTT,CSVGRGVGEKLFF
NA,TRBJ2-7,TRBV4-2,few,TGTGCCAGCAGCCAAGATTCGACAGCCATCCTATTCACCTACGAGCAGTACTTC,CASSQDSTAILFTYEQYF
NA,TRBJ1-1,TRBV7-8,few,TGTGCCAGCAGCTTTCGATTCGGGACTTCCACTGAAGCTTTCTTT,CASSFRFGTSTEAFF
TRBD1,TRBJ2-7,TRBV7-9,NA,TGTGCCAGCAGCGCAGAGACAGGGACCGAGCAGTACTTC,CASSAETGTEQYF
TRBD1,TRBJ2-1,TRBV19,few,TGTGCCAGTAGTAGACGGACAGGGGGCGCGTACGATGAGCAGTTCTTC,CASSRRTGGAYDEQFF
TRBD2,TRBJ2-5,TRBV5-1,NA,TGCGCCAGCAGCTTCCCTCTAGCGGACCAAGAGACCCAGTACTTC,CASSFPLADQETQYF
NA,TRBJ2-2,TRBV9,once,TGTGCCAGCAGCGTATTCGGGACGAACACCGGGGAGCTGTTTTTT,CASSVFGTNTGELFF
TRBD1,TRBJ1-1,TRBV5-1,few,TGCGCCAGCAGCGGAGGACAGGGGGCCATGAACACTGAAGCTTTCTTT,CASSGGQGAMNTEAFF
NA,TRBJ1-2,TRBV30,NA,TGTGCCTGGAGCCCCCCGGCAGGGCGGTATGGCTACACCTTC,CAWSPPAGRYGYTF
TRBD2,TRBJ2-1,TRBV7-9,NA,TGTGCCAGCAGCCCACATCAGCGGGAGGGCCATTTCTATGAGCAGTTCTTC,CASSPHQREGHFYEQFF
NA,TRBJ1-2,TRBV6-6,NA,TGTGCCAGCACCGCCGGACAGTGGGGGGGCTATGGCTACACCTTC,CASTAGQWGGYGYTF
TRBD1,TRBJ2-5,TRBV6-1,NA,TGTGCCAGCAGTTTCGACAGGGGCGGTGAGACCCAGTACTTC,CASSFDRGGETQYF
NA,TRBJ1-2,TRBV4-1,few,TGCGCCAGCAGCCAACTCCGACAGGTATCAGGCGGCTACACCTTC,CASSQLRQVSGGYTF
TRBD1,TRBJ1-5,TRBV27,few,TGTGCCAGCAGCACAGGGGCCTCGAGGGCCCAGCATTTT,CASSTGASRAQHF
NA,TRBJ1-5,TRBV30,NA,TGTGCCTGGAGTGTGACACTTAGCAATCAGCCCCAGCATTTT,CAWSVTLSNQPQHF
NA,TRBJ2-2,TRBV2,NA,TGTGCCACCTCGGGACTGTCGACCGGGGAGCTGTTTTTT,CATSGLSTGELFF
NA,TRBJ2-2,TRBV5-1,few,TGCGCCAGCAGCCCACAACCCATGAACACCGGGGAGCTGTTTTTT,CASSPQPMNTGELFF
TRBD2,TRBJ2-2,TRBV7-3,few,TGTGCCAGCAGAGCGGCTAGCGGCACCGGGGAGCTGTTTTTT,CASRAASGTGELFF
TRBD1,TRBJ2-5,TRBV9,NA,TGTGCCAGCAGCGGAGGGACAGGGGCCCTACATTACCAAGAGACCCAGTACTTC,CASSGGTGALHYQETQYF
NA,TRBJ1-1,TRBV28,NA,TGTGCCAGTTCGTCCCCGGAGCCGGCAGCTACTGAAGCTTTCTTT,CASSSPEPAATEAFF
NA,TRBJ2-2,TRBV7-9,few,TGTGCCAGCAGCCAACAGGGTTCCGGGGAGCTGTTTTTT,CASSQQGSGELFF
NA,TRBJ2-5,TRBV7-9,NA,TGTGCCAGCAGCTCTCGACTAGTCGACCCAGAGACCCAGTACTTC,CASSSRLVDPETQYF
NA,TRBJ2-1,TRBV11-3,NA,TGTGCCAGCAGCTTTGAACAGTTCAATGAGCAGTTCTTC,CASSFEQFNEQFF
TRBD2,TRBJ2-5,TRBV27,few,TGTGCCAGCAGTCCCAGACTAGCGGGAGGGCCGGCGGTTAAGACCCAGTACTTC,CASSPRLAGGPAVKTQYF
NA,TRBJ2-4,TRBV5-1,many,TGCGCCAGCAGCTTGGAGGGTAGCGGAAACATTCAGTACTTC,CASSLEGSGNIQYF
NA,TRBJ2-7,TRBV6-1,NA,TGTGCCAGCCGCACCGGGACAATTTACGAGCAGTACTTC,CASRTGTIYEQYF
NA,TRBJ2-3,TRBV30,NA,TGTGCCTGGAGTGCGGGTCCAGATACGCAGTATTTT,CAWSAGPDTQYF
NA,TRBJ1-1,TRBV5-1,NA,TGCGCCAGCAGCCCTCAGGGGAGCGGCACTGAAGCTTTCTTT,CASSPQGSGTEAFF
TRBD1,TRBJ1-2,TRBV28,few,TGTGCCAGCAAAACACCGGGACAGGGGTTGAGCTACACCTTC,CASKTPGQGLSYTF
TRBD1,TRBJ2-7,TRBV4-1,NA,TGCGCCAGCAGTTCCCACAGGGGTTTCAACGAGCAGTACTTC,CASSSHRGFNEQYF
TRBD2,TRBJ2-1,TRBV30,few,TGTGCCTGGAGTGTACGGGTCGGTAGCGGGAGGGCGGGTGAGCAGTTCTTC,CAWSVRVGSGRAGEQFF